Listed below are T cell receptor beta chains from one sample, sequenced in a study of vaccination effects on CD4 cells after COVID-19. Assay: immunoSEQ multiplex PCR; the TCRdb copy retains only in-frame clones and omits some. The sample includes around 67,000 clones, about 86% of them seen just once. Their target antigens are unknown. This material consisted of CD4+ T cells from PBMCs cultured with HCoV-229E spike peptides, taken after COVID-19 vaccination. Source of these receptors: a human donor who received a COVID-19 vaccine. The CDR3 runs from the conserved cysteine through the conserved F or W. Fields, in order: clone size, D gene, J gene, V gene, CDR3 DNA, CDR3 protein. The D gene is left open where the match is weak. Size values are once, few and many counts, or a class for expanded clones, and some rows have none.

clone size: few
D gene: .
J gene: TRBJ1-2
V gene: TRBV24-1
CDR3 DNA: TGTGCCACCAGTGACCCGGGACGGGGCTTTGGGTACACCTTC
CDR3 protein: CATSDPGRGFGYTF

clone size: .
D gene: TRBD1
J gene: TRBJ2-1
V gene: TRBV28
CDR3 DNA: TGTGCCAGCAGGGTGACAGGGCCCTACAATGAGCAGTTCTTC
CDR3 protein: CASRVTGPYNEQFF

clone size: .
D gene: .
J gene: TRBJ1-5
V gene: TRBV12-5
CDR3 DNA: TGTGCTAGTGGTTTGGTAATTGACGGACAGACAGCTCTGTTGGTCAATCAGCCCCAGCATTTT
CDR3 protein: CASGLVIDGQTALLVNQPQHF

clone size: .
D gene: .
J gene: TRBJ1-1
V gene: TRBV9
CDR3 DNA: TGTGCCAGCAGCGTAGGCGGCCAGGGGTACACTGAAGCTTTCTTT
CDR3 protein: CASSVGGQGYTEAFF

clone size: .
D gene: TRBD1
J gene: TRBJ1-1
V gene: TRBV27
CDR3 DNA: TGTGCCAGCAGTTATGGACAGGGGGGAAGGAACACTGAAGCTTTCTTT
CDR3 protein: CASSYGQGGRNTEAFF

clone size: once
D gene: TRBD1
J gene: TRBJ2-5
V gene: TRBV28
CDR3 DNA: TGTGCCTTGTCCCGGACAGGGGCCGGGGAGACCCAGTACTTC
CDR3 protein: CALSRTGAGETQYF

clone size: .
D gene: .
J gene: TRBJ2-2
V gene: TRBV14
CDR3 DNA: TGTGCCAGCAGCCAAGAGAGGGGCGGACACCTCGGGGAGCTGTTTTTT
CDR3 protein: CASSQERGGHLGELFF

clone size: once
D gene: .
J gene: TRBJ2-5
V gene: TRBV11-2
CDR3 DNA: TGTGCCAGCAGCTTAATCCCATCCTGGGTCAGGCGGGAGACCCAGTACTTC
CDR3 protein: CASSLIPSWVRRETQYF

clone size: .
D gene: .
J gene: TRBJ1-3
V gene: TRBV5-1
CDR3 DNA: TGCGCCAGCAGCAAAGACTCTGGAAACACCATATATTTT
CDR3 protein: CASSKDSGNTIYF

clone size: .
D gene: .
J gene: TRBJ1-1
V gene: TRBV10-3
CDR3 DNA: TGTGCCATCAGTGAATCGGATAACACTGAAGCTTTCTTT
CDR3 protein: CAISESDNTEAFF

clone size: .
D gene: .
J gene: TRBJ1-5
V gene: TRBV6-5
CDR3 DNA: TGTGCCAGCAAAAGCCCGGGACAACGGAATCAGCCCCAGCATTTT
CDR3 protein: CASKSPGQRNQPQHF

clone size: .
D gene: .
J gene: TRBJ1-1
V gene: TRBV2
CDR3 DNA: TGTGCCAGCGTTACAGGGATTGGCACTGAAGCTTTCTTT
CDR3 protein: CASVTGIGTEAFF

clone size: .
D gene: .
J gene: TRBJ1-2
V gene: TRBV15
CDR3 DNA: TGTGCCACCTCCCGCGCGTATACGGACAGCCGCGTAGGCTACACCTTC
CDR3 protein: CATSRAYTDSRVGYTF

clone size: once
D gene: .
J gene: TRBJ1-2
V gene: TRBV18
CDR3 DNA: TGTGCCAGCTCACCCGAGAACTATGGCTACACCTTC
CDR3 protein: CASSPENYGYTF

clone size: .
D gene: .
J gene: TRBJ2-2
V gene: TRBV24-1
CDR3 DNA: TGTGCCACCAGTCATAGCCTGCGGAGGGAGCTGTTTTTT
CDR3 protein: CATSHSLRRELFF

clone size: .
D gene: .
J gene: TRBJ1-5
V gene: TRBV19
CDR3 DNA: TGTGCCAGTAGTATAGATCCCGGGTCTCCCCTTCAGCCCCAGCATTTT
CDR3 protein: CASSIDPGSPLQPQHF

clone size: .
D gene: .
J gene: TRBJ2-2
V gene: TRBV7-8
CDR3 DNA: TGTGCCAGCACCCCCCAGGTCGGTTCTAAGGGGGAGCTGTTTTTT
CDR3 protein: CASTPQVGSKGELFF